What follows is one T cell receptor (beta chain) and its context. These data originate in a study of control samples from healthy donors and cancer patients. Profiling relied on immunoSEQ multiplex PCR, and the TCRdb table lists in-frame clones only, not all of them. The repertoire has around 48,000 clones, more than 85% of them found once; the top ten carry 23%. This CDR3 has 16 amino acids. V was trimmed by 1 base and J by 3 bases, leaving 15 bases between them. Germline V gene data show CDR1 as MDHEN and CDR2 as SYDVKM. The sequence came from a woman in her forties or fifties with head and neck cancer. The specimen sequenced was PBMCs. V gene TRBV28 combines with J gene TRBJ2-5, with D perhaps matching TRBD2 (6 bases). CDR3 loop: CASSLLDRESEETQYF. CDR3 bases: TGTGCCAGCAGTTTATTAGATCGGGAGTCAGAAGAGACCCAGTACTTC. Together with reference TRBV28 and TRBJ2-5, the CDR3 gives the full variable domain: DVKVTQSSRYLVKRTGEKVFLECVQDMDHENMFWYRQDPGLGLRLIYFSYDVKMKEKGDIPEGYSVSREKKERFSLILESASTNQTSMYLCASSLLDRESEETQYFGPGTRLLVL.